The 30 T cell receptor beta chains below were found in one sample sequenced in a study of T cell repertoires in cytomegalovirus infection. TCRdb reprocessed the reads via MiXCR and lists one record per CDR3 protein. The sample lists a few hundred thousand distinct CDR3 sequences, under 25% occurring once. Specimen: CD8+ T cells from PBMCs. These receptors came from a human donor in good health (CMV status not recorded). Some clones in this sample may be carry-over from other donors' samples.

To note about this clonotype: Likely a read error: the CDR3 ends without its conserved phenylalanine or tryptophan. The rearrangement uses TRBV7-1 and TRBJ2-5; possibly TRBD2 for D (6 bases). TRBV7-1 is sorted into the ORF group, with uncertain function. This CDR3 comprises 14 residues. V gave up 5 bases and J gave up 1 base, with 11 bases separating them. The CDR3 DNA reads TGTGCCAGCAGCCCCGGGAGCCTCCAAGAGACCCAGTACTAC. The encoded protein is CASSPGSLQETQYY.

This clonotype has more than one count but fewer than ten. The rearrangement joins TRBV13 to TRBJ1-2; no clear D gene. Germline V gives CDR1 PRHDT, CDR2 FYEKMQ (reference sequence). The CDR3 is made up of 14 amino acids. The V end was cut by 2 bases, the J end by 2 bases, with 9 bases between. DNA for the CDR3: TGTGCCAGCAGCTTAATGGGCCCAAACTATGGCTACACCTTC. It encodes CASSLMGPNYGYTF.

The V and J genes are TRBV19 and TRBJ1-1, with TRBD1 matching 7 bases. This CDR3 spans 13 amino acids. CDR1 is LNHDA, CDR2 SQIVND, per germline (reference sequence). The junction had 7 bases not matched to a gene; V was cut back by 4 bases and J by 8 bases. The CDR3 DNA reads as TGTGCCAGTAGTACTACGACAGGGAGAGAAGCTTTCTTT. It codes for CASSTTTGREAFF.

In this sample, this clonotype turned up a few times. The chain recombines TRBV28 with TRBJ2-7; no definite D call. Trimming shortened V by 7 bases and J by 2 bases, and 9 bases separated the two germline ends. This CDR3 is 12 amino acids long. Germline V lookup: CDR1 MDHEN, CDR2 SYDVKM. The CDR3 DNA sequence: TGTGCCAGCAAAAGGTTTACCTACGAGCAGTACTTC. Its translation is CASKRFTYEQYF.

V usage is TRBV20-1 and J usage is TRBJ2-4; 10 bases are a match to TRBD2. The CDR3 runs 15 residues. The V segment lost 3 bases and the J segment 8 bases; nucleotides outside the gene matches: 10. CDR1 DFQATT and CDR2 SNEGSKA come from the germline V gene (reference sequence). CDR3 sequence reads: CSARPLAGAEDIQYF. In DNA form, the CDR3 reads TGCAGTGCTAGGCCTCTAGCGGGGGCAGAGGACATTCAGTACTTC.

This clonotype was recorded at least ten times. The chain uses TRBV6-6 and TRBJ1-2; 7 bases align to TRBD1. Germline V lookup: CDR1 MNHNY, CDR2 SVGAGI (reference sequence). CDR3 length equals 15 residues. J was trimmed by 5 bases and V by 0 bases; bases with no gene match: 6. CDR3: CASSYSTGAEYGYTF. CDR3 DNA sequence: TGTGCCAGCAGTTACTCAACAGGGGCTGAGTATGGCTACACCTTC.

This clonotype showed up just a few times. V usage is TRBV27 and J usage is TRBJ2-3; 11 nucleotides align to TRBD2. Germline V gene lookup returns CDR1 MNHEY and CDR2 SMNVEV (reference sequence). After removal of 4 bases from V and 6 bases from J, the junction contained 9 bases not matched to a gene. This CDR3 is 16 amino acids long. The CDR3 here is CASSSPGLAAGDTQYF. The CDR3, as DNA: TGTGCCAGCAGTTCTCCGGGACTAGCGGCCGGGGATACGCAGTATTTT.

CDR3 in amino acids: CASKDRPYTQYF. The CDR3 region has the DNA TGTGCCAGCAAAGACCGCCCCTATACGCAGTATTTT. V is TRBV6-6 and J is TRBJ2-3; D unclear. In germline, CDR1 is MNHNY, CDR2 SVGAGI (reference sequence). This CDR3 comprises 12 residues. The V gene lost 7 bases and the J gene lost 7 bases, with 12 bases spanning the gap.

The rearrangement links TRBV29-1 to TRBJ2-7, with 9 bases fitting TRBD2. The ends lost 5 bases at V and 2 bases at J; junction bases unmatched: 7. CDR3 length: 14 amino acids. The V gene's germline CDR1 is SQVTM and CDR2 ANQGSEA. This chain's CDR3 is CSVWGLAGTYEQYF. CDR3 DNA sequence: TGCAGCGTTTGGGGGCTAGCGGGGACCTACGAGCAGTACTTC.

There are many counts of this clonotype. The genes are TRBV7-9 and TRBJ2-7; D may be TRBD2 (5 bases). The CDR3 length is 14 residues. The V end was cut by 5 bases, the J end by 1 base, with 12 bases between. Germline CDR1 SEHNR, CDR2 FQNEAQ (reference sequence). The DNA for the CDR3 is TGTGCCAGCAGCAACAACGGGGTATCCTACGAGCAGTACTTC. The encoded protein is CASSNNGVSYEQYF.

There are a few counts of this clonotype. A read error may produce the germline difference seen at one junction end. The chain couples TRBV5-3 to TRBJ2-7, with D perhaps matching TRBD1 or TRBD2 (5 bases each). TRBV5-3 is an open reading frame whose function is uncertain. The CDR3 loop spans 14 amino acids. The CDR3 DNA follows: TGTGCCAGCAGCTTGAGGGACGCATCCTACGAGCAGTACTTC. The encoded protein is CASSLRDASYEQYF.

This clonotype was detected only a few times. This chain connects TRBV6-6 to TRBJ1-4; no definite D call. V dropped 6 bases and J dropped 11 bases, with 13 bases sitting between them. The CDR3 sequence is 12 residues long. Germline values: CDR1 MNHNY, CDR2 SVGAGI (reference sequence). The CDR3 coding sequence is TGTGCCAGCAGCGATTCGACCGGGAAACTGTTTTTT. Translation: CASSDSTGKLFF.

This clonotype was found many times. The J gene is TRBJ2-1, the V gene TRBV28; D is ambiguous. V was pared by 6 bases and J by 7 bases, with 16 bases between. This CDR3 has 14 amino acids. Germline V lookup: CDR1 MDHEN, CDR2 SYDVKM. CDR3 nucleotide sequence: TGTGCCAGCAGCCTCTGGGCGCCTGTTAATGAGCAGTTCTTC. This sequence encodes CASSLWAPVNEQFF. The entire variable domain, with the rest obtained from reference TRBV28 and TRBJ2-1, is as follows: DVKVTQSSRYLVKRTGEKVFLECVQDMDHENMFWYRQDPGLGLRLIYFSYDVKMKEKGDIPEGYSVSREKKERFSLILESASTNQTSMYLCASSLWAPVNEQFFGPGTRLTVL.

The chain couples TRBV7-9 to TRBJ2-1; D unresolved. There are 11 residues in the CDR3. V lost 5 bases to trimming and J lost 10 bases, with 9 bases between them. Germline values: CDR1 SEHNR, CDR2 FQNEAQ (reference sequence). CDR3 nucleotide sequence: TGTGCCAGCAGCCCCTTATCAGAGCAGTTCTTC. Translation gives CASSPLSEQFF. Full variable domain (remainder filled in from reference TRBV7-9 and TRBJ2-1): DTGVSQNPRHKITKRGQNVTFRCDPISEHNRLYWYRQTLGQGPEFLTYFQNEAQLEKSRLLSDRFSAERPKGSFSTLEIQRTEQGDSAMYLCASSPLSEQFFGPGTRLTVL.

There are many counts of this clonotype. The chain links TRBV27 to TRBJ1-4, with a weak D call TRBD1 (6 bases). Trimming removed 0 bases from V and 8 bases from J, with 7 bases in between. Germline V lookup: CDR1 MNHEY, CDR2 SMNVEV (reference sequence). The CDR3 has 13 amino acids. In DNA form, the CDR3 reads TGTGCCAGCAGTTTATCGAGGGGGGAAAAACTGTTTTTT. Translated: CASSLSRGEKLFF.

In DNA form, the CDR3 reads TGTGCCAGCAGTTTTCAAGGAGTTCAGCCCCAGCATTTT. Amino acid sequence: CASSFQGVQPQHF. This sequence joins TRBV28 and TRBJ1-5; D not resolved. Trimming shortened V by 3 bases and J by 6 bases, and 9 bases separated the two germline ends. This CDR3 spans 13 amino acids. Germline V gene sequence: CDR1 MDHEN, CDR2 SYDVKM.

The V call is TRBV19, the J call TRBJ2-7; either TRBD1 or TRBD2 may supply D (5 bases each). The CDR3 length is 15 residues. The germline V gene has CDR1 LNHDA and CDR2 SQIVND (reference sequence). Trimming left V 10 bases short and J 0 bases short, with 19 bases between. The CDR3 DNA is TGTGCCACAGGGCCGGGACCCAGGACCTCCTACGAGCAGTACTTC. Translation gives CATGPGPRTSYEQYF.

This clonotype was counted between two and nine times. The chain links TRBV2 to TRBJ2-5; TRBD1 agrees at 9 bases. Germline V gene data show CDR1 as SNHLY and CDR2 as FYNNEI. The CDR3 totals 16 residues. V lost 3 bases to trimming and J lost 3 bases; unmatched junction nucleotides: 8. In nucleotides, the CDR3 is TGTGCCAGCAGTGAGGGATTGTGGACAGGGGAAGAGACCCAGTACTTC. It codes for CASSEGLWTGEETQYF.

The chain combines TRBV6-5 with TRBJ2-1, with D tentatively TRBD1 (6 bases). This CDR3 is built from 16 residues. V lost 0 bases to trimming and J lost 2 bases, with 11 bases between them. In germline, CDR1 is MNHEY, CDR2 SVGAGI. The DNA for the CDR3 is TGTGCCAGCAGTTACTCCTCACAGGGAACCTACAATGAGCAGTTCTTC. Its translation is CASSYSSQGTYNEQFF.

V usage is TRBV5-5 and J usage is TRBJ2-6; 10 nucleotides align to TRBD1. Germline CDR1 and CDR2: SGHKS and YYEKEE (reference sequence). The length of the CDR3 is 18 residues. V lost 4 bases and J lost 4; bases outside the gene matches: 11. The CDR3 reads CASSAAGTGVAGANVLTF. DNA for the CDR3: TGTGCCAGCAGCGCTGCCGGGACAGGGGTGGCCGGGGCCAACGTCCTGACTTTC.

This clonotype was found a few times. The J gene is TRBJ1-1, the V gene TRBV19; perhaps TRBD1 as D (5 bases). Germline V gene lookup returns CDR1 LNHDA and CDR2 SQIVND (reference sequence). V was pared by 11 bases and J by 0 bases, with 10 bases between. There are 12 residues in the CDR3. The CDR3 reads CACRGVNTEAFF. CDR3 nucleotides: TGTGCCTGCCGAGGGGTGAACACTGAAGCTTTCTTT.

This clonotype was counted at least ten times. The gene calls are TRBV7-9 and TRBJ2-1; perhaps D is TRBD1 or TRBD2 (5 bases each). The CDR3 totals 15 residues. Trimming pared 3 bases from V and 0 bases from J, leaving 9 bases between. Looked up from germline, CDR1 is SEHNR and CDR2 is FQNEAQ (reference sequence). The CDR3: CASSFPGSSYNEQFF. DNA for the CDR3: TGTGCCAGCAGCTTTCCAGGGAGCTCCTACAATGAGCAGTTCTTC.

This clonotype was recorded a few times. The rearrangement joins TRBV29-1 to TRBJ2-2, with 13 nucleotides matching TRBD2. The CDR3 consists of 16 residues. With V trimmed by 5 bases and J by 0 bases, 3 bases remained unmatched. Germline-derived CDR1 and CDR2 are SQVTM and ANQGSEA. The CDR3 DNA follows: TGCAGCGTTCATGGACTAGCGGGGGCGAACACCGGGGAGCTGTTTTTT. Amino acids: CSVHGLAGANTGELFF.

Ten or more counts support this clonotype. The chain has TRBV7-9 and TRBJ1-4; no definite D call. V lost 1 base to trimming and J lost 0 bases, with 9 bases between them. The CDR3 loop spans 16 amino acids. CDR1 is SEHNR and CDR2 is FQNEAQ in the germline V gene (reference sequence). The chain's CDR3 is CASSLVLSTTNEKLFF. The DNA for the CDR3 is TGTGCCAGCAGCTTAGTCTTGAGTACAACTAATGAAAAACTGTTTTTT.

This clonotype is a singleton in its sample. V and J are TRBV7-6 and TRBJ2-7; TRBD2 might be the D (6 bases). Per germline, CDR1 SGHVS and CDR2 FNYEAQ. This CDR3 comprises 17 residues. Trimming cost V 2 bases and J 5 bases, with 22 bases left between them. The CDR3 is CASSLPTRETSNHEQYF. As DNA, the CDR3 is TGTGCCAGCAGCTTACCTACCCGTGAGACTAGTAACCACGAGCAGTACTTC.

CDR3 residues: CASTDIAESSTDTQYF. The CDR3 nucleotides are TGTGCCAGCACCGATATAGCGGAGTCTAGCACAGATACGCAGTATTTT. V usage is TRBV6-1 and J usage is TRBJ2-3; D is perhaps TRBD2 (6 bases). V lost 7 bases, J lost 0 bases, and 17 bases lay in between. This CDR3 is 16 amino acids long. Germline V gives CDR1 MNHNS, CDR2 SASEGT.

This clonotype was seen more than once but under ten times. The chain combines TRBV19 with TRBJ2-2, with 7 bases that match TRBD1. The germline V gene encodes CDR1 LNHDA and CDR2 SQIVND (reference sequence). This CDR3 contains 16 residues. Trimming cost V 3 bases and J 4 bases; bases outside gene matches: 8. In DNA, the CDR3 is TGTGCCAGTAGTATCCTTCGAGGGGGCGGCACCGGGGAGCTGTTTTTT. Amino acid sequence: CASSILRGGGTGELFF.

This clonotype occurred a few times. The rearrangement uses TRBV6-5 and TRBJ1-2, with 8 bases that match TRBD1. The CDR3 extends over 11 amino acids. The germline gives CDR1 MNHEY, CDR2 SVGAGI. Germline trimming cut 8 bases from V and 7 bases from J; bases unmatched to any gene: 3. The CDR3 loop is CASQGAVGYTF. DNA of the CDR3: TGTGCCAGCCAGGGGGCGGTTGGCTACACCTTC.

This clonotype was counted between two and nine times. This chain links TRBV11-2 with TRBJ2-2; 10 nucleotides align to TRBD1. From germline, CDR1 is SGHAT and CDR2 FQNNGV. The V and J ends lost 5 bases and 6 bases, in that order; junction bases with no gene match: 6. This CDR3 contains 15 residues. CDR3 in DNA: TGTGCCAGCAGCCCCCGGGACAGGGGTCCCGGGGAGCTGTTTTTT. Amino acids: CASSPRDRGPGELFF.

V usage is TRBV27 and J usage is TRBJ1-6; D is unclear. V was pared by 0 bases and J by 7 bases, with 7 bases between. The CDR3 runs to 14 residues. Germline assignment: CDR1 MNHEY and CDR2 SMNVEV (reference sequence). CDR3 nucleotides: TGTGCCAGCAGTTTATCCGCCTTAAATTCACCCCTCCACTTT. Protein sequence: CASSLSALNSPLHF.